These T cell receptor beta chains were read from a single sample in a study of T cells after yellow fever vaccination. TCRdb passed the 5' RACE reads through MiXCR, listing each CDR3 protein once. The sample yields more than 350,000 distinct CDR3 sequences, around a tenth seen once. The input for sequencing was PBMCs, taken on the day of the first yellow fever vaccination. Every receptor here comes from a man in his late teens or twenties who received the YFV17D yellow fever vaccine. Both conserved end residues are part of each CDR3.

V gene: TRBV24-1; J gene: TRBJ1-2; CDR3 protein: CATSGGYGYTF
V gene: TRBV6-1; J gene: TRBJ2-5; CDR3 protein: CASRRSSVQETQYF
V gene: TRBV5-1; J gene: TRBJ2-2; CDR3 protein: CASSLGTDHTGELFF
V gene: TRBV5-1; J gene: TRBJ2-5; CDR3 protein: CASSSQASGVETQYF
V gene: TRBV12-3/TRBV12-4; J gene: TRBJ1-4; CDR3 protein: CASSFIGTGNEKLFF
V gene: TRBV3-1; J gene: TRBJ2-3; CDR3 protein: CASSQGLSSDTQYF
V gene: TRBV5-4; J gene: TRBJ1-4; CDR3 protein: CASSFQGVGEKLFF
V gene: TRBV4-3; J gene: TRBJ2-2; CDR3 protein: CASSQQTGRGNGELFF
V gene: TRBV19; J gene: TRBJ1-1; CDR3 protein: CASSIRGGNTEAFF
V gene: TRBV11-2; J gene: TRBJ2-3; CDR3 protein: CASSLRRTYTQYF
V gene: TRBV27; J gene: TRBJ2-3; CDR3 protein: CASRISLTDTQYF
V gene: TRBV15; J gene: TRBJ1-3; CDR3 protein: CATSRDVGSGNTIYF
V gene: TRBV24-1; J gene: TRBJ2-1; CDR3 protein: CATSPPGNEQFF
V gene: TRBV20-1; J gene: TRBJ2-5; CDR3 protein: CSARDSGTTSVETQYF
V gene: TRBV6-1; J gene: TRBJ1-2; CDR3 protein: CASSEAGLTAGGFTF
V gene: TRBV9; J gene: TRBJ2-3; CDR3 protein: CASSARLDTQYF
V gene: TRBV5-1; J gene: TRBJ2-1; CDR3 protein: CASSLVLGSGQFF
V gene: TRBV5-6; J gene: TRBJ2-1; CDR3 protein: CASSLGAPNEQFF
V gene: TRBV30; J gene: TRBJ2-7; CDR3 protein: CAWRTASYEQYF
V gene: TRBV20-1; J gene: TRBJ2-1; CDR3 protein: CSARRGGWRESYNEQFF
V gene: TRBV9; J gene: TRBJ2-6; CDR3 protein: CASSVQRQGVAGANVLTF
V gene: TRBV11-2; J gene: TRBJ2-5; CDR3 protein: CASSYYALTGGTQYF
V gene: TRBV7-2; J gene: TRBJ1-4; CDR3 protein: CASSPRTGKEKLFF
V gene: TRBV7-8; J gene: TRBJ1-5; CDR3 protein: CASSLNREGASQPQHF
V gene: TRBV7-9; J gene: TRBJ1-2; CDR3 protein: CASSLGETGDYGYTF
V gene: TRBV7-6; J gene: TRBJ2-7; CDR3 protein: CASSLARVGSEQYF
V gene: TRBV20-1; J gene: TRBJ2-1; CDR3 protein: CSARSGTRRVNEQFF
V gene: TRBV5-1; J gene: TRBJ2-5; CDR3 protein: CASSLAARGRGETQYF
V gene: TRBV5-5; J gene: TRBJ1-6; CDR3 protein: CASSLGDRASPLHF
V gene: TRBV5-1; J gene: TRBJ2-5; CDR3 protein: CASSLSSSGGPETQYF
V gene: TRBV9; J gene: TRBJ1-1; CDR3 protein: CASSVGSRGTGDTEAFF
V gene: TRBV29-1; J gene: TRBJ1-3; CDR3 protein: CSALAGTGNTIYF
V gene: TRBV7-9; J gene: TRBJ1-3; CDR3 protein: CASSLEAAIFSGNTIYF
V gene: TRBV18; J gene: TRBJ1-6; CDR3 protein: CASSPAGLNNSPLHF
V gene: TRBV20-1; J gene: TRBJ2-3; CDR3 protein: CSARDLGRARASTDTQYF
V gene: TRBV2; J gene: TRBJ1-2; CDR3 protein: CASSEANSYGYTF
V gene: TRBV2; J gene: TRBJ2-3; CDR3 protein: CASSDMADTQYF
V gene: TRBV29-1; J gene: TRBJ2-1; CDR3 protein: CSADGGGFSYNEQFF
V gene: TRBV10-1; J gene: TRBJ2-7; CDR3 protein: CASSESQGDYEQYF
V gene: TRBV6-1; J gene: TRBJ2-2; CDR3 protein: CASSEFQGRAGELFF
V gene: TRBV12-3/TRBV12-4; J gene: TRBJ2-5; CDR3 protein: CASSLGYQETQYF
V gene: TRBV7-8; J gene: TRBJ2-1; CDR3 protein: CASSGGAEYNEQFF
V gene: TRBV12-3/TRBV12-4; J gene: TRBJ2-5; CDR3 protein: CASSFRQGIGQETQYF
V gene: TRBV5-1; J gene: TRBJ2-2; CDR3 protein: CASSVGGQGNTGELFF
V gene: TRBV29-1; J gene: TRBJ1-2; CDR3 protein: CSVESWTGSLGPFNYGYTF
V gene: TRBV7-2; J gene: TRBJ2-1; CDR3 protein: CASSLRSTYNEQFF
V gene: TRBV9; J gene: TRBJ1-3; CDR3 protein: CASSVVPDGSGNTIYF
V gene: TRBV4-1; J gene: TRBJ2-5; CDR3 protein: CASSQGPLGTSGETQYF
V gene: TRBV7-9; J gene: TRBJ1-6; CDR3 protein: CASSLEGGHSPLHF
V gene: TRBV9; J gene: TRBJ2-3; CDR3 protein: CASSVEGDVADTQYF
V gene: TRBV4-3; J gene: TRBJ1-4; CDR3 protein: CASSGGATNEKLFF
V gene: TRBV7-2; J gene: TRBJ2-1; CDR3 protein: CASSLGPWAGENNEQFF
V gene: TRBV15; J gene: TRBJ2-4; CDR3 protein: CATSRVRGKAKNIQYF
V gene: TRBV6-1; J gene: TRBJ2-1; CDR3 protein: CASRATGGDNEQFF
V gene: TRBV29-1; J gene: TRBJ1-2; CDR3 protein: CSVESTGRGGVYGYTF
V gene: TRBV20-1; J gene: TRBJ1-5; CDR3 protein: CSADQEGWQPQHF
V gene: TRBV30; J gene: TRBJ2-7; CDR3 protein: CAWSESGQRAYF
V gene: TRBV9; J gene: TRBJ2-4; CDR3 protein: CASSSGQENIQYF
V gene: TRBV4-3; J gene: TRBJ1-1; CDR3 protein: CASSQGLTGIGGTEAFF
V gene: TRBV5-1; J gene: TRBJ1-6; CDR3 protein: CASSVRGGDSPLHF